This T cell receptor (beta chain) comes out of a study of vaccination and CD4 T cells after COVID-19. Treatment: roughly 10-day PBMC culture with coronavirus spike peptide pools or control peptides (ViraFEST assay). Cultured CD4+ T cell DNA was sequenced using the Oncomine TCR Beta short-read assay. One entry per CDR3 protein, called by TCRdb with MiXCR from the PCR reads. The sample gives approximately 15,000 distinct CDR3 sequences, less than 45% of which show up once; 23% is in the top ten. In germline, CDR1 is MNHNS, CDR2 SASEGT. V lost 5 bases and J lost 2, with 11 bases in between. CDR3 length: 14 amino acids. Within the sample, this clonotype is medium-sized. What it recognizes is unknown.

Sequenced material: CD4+ T cells from blood, cultured in vitro, taken before SARS-CoV-2 vaccination. The J gene is TRBJ2-3, the V gene TRBV6-1; D uncertain. This receptor was taken from a human donor who received a COVID-19 vaccine. For the CDR3, the DNA is TGTGCCAGCAGTCCGGGTTTCAACACAGATACGCAGTATTTT. The encoded protein is CASSPGFNTDTQYF.